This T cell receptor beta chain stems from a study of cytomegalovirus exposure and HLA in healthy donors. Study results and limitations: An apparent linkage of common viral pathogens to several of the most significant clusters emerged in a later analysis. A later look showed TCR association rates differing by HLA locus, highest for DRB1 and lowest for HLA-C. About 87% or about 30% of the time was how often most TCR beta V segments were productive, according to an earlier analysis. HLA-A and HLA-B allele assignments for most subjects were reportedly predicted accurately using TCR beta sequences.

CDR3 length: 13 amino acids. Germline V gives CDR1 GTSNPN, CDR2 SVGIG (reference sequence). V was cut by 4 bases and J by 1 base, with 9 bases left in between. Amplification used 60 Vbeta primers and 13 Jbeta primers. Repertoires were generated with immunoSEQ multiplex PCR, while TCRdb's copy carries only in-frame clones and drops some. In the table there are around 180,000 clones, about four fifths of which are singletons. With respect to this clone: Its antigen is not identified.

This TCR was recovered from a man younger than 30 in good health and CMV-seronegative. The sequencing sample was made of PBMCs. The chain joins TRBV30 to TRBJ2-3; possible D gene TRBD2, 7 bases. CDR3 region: CAWMGGRTDTQYF. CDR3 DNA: TGTGCCTGGATGGGGGGGCGCACAGATACGCAGTATTTT.